The clone carrying this TCR beta chain was counted only a few times. The data are from a study of blood T cell repertoires in COVID-19. Study in general: T cells, B-cell-depleted T cells, or PBMCs provided the cDNA or gDNA that served as material.

In the original processing: Quantification of nucleated cells was approximated via reference gene primer amplification. Libraries were prepared by immunoSEQ multiplex PCR; TCRdb keeps only in-frame clonotypes and omits some of them. V, J and clone size are those of that table, while D and trimming were read from the DNA. The repertoire holds 80,000 or so clones, about 92% seen once, with approximately 2.2% in the top ten. This receptor was obtained from a man aged 45-65 years with acute or convalescent COVID-19. The sample comprised peripheral blood.

In DNA, the CDR3 is TGCAGCGTTGAAGGGACAGGGGTGGGCTACACCTTC. Translation: CSVEGTGVGYTF. This sequence joins TRBV29-1 and TRBJ1-2, with 9 bases that match TRBD1. Germline loops: CDR1 SQVTM, CDR2 ANQGSEA. V lost 1 base, J lost 8 bases, and 2 bases stayed unmatched. The CDR3 loop spans 12 amino acids. The full variable domain, rest sourced from reference TRBV29-1 and TRBJ1-2, is SAVISQKPSRDICQRGTSLTIQCQVDSQVTMMFWYRQQPGQSLTLIATANQGSEATYESGFVIDKFPISRPNLTFSTLTVSNMSPEDSSIYLCSVEGTGVGYTFGSGTRLTVV.